This T cell receptor beta chain was captured in a study of blood T cells in healthy people across ages. Study-wide points: No conclusive comparison of naive versus antigen-experienced cells was possible with unsorted PBMCs. Donors of long life had a larger count of naive CD4+ cells and greater diversity than aged donors.

PCR was performed a second time for about 7 to 12 cycles using a sample-barcoded 5' primer and a J-beta primer mix. From the 5' RACE reads, TCRdb called clonotypes with MiXCR, one entry per CDR3 protein. The table lists around 1,600,000 distinct CDR3 sequences, less than 45% of them singletons, with about 3.8% in the top ten. The sample, about 10 milliliters of peripheral blood, was drawn from each donor. No fewer than 5.5 micrograms of total RNA were isolated from every sample. The CDR3 is 14 amino acids. Germline V CDR1 and CDR2: MNHEY, SVGAGI. V was clipped by 3 bases and J by 2 bases, with 11 bases between them. Regarding this clonotype: The antigen remains undetermined.

Sequencing was carried out using blood. This TCR was recovered from a woman in her late teens or twenties in good health. This sequence joins TRBV6-5 and TRBJ2-7; D ambiguous. The CDR3: CASSYGPGTYEQYF. The CDR3 DNA follows: TGTGCCAGCAGTTATGGGCCCGGTACCTACGAGCAGTACTTC.